The 28 T cell receptor beta chains listed next were all sequenced from one sample in a study of shared clonotypes between healthy human individuals. Generated by immunoSEQ multiplex PCR, the TCRdb table keeps only in-frame clones and is missing some. The sample contains around 2.3 million clones, around 95% of which appear only once. Sequencing input: naive CD4+ T cells sorted from blood. Subset reported: CD45RA+ positively selected. The receptors originated from a young man in good health.

The chain has TRBV19 and TRBJ1-6; perhaps TRBD1 as D (5 bases). CDR3 length equals 20 residues. Per the germline V gene, CDR1 is LNHDA and CDR2 is SQIVND (reference sequence). The V end was cut by 5 bases, the J end by 1 base, with 24 bases between. Here the CDR3 reads CASSSTDKGVLWSYNSPLHF. CDR3 DNA: TGTGCCAGTAGTTCTACCGACAAAGGGGTTTTGTGGTCCTATAATTCACCCCTCCACTTT. Looking up the rest from reference TRBV19 and TRBJ1-6 gives the full variable domain: DGGITQSPKYLFRKEGQNVTLSCEQNLNHDAMYWYRQDPGQGLRLIYYSQIVNDFQKGDIAEGYSVSREKKESFPLTVTSAQKNPTAFYLCASSSTDKGVLWSYNSPLHFGNGTRLTVT.

The rearrangement links TRBV5-1 to TRBJ2-3; 8 nucleotides agree with TRBD2. The CDR3 is 14 amino acids. V was pared by 6 bases and J by 5 bases, with 8 bases of the junction left unmatched. The germline gives CDR1 SGHRS, CDR2 YFSETQ. Here the CDR3 DNA reads TGCGCCAGCACCCCGCTGGCGGGAGGAGATACGCAGTATTTT. This sequence encodes CASTPLAGGDTQYF.

This clone was seen just once. This chain joins TRBV20-1 and TRBJ2-7, with D unclear. The CDR3 extends over 11 amino acids. Germline CDR1 is DFQATT and CDR2 is SNEGSKA (reference sequence). V lost 3 bases and J lost 6, with 9 bases in between. This CDR3 is CSASLATEQYF. The CDR3 DNA is TGCAGTGCTAGTTTGGCGACCGAGCAGTACTTC.

The V call is TRBV7-9, the J call TRBJ2-1; 8 bases line up with TRBD2. This CDR3 has 18 residues. The germline CDR1 and CDR2 sequences are SEHNR and FQNEAQ (reference sequence). V lost 7 bases and J lost 8; bases outside the gene matches: 22. The CDR3 is CASTVGVFTGGPLDEQFF. For the CDR3, the DNA is TGTGCCAGCACCGTTGGTGTTTTTACGGGAGGGCCATTGGATGAGCAGTTCTTC.

The CDR3 nucleotides are TGTGCCAGCAGTTTATCGACAGGCTTGAGGGAGCAGTACTTC. Its protein is CASSLSTGLREQYF. This rearrangement joins TRBV27 to TRBJ2-7; possible D gene TRBD1, 6 bases. CDR1 MNHEY and CDR2 SMNVEV come from the germline V gene (reference sequence). The CDR3 contains 14 residues. Trimming removed 0 bases at V and 7 bases at J, with 13 bases between.

In DNA form, the CDR3 reads TGTGCCAGCAGCTTAGCGGGGCTAGCGGTGAACACCGGGGAGCTGTTTTTT. It translates to CASSLAGLAVNTGELFF. The chain employs TRBV7-6 and TRBJ2-2; TRBD2 matches at 7 bases. Germline V CDR1 and CDR2: SGHVS, FNYEAQ. Trimming removed 0 bases from V and 1 base from J; junction bases left unmatched: 5. The CDR3 is made up of 17 amino acids.

As DNA, the CDR3 is TGTGCCAGTAGTATAGTTGGAGTAATGGAAGGGCAGCCCCAGCATTTT. Amino acids: CASSIVGVMEGQPQHF. The chain is built from TRBV19 and TRBJ1-5; no clear D. The V gene lost 1 base and the J gene lost 7 bases, with 17 bases spanning the gap. Germline CDR1 and CDR2: LNHDA and SQIVND (reference sequence). This CDR3 spans 16 amino acids.

Regarding this clone: Distinct nucleotide sequences in the sample also encode this CDR3. The V and J genes are TRBV27 and TRBJ1-5, with unresolved D. The CDR3 is 12 residues long. Germline values: CDR1 MNHEY, CDR2 SMNVEV (reference sequence). Trimming cost V 4 bases and J 3 bases, with 4 bases left between them. In DNA, the CDR3 is TGTGCCAGCAGTTCCCTCAATCAGCCCCAGCATTTT. Translation gives CASSSLNQPQHF.

This chain uses TRBV9 with TRBJ2-3; perhaps TRBD1 as D (6 bases). The V gene lost 0 bases and the J gene lost 2 bases, with 16 bases spanning the gap. CDR3 size: 17 residues. The V gene's germline CDR1 is SGDLS and CDR2 YYNGEE. In DNA, the CDR3 is TGTGCCAGCAGCGTAGGGACAGCTCAGATTCCCACAGATACGCAGTATTTT. Protein sequence: CASSVGTAQIPTDTQYF.

The chain has TRBV13 and TRBJ2-7; maybe TRBD1 (5 bases). Germline assignment: CDR1 PRHDT and CDR2 FYEKMQ (reference sequence). V lost 5 bases, J lost 5 bases, and 10 bases lay in between. The CDR3 spans 12 residues. The DNA of the CDR3 is TGTGCCAGCAGCCCCCAAGGGGACGAGCAGTACTTC. As protein: CASSPQGDEQYF.

The chain is built from TRBV7-8 and TRBJ2-7, with 7 bases matching TRBD2. The junction had 16 bases not matched to a gene; V was cut back by 3 bases and J by 2 bases. The CDR3 sequence is 18 residues long. The germline gives CDR1 SGHVS, CDR2 FQNEAQ. CDR3 protein: CASSFSPLSGGGPYEQYF. CDR3 bases: TGTGCCAGCAGCTTCTCCCCTCTTAGTGGGGGAGGGCCCTACGAGCAGTACTTC. The variable domain in full, completed from reference TRBV7-8 and TRBJ2-7, reads GAGVSQSPRYKVAKRGQDVALRCDPISGHVSLFWYQQALGQGPEFLTYFQNEAQLDKSGLPSDRFFAERPEGSVSTLKIQRTQQEDSAVYLCASSFSPLSGGGPYEQYFGPGTRLTVT.

This chain uses TRBV6-4 with TRBJ1-2, with D perhaps TRBD1 (6 bases). The CDR3 runs 14 residues. Deletions cut 5 bases from V and 4 bases from J, with 14 bases between. Germline V gene lookup returns CDR1 MRHNA and CDR2 SNTAGT. Here the CDR3 DNA reads TGTGCCAGCAGTATGCTGGGACAAGGCTATGGCTACACCTTC. Encoded protein: CASSMLGQGYGYTF.

This chain links TRBV15 with TRBJ1-2, with D tentatively TRBD1 (6 bases). Germline V gene lookup returns CDR1 LNHNV and CDR2 YYDKDF (reference sequence). Trimming took off 5 bases at V and 5 bases at J, with 15 bases between the two ends. The length of the CDR3 is 14 residues. CDR3 bases: TGTGCCACCAGCGTCAGGAGGGGGGCTTATGGCTACACCTTC. Amino acid sequence: CATSVRRGAYGYTF.

The chain uses TRBV2 and TRBJ2-1, with a tentative D call TRBD2 (5 bases). V was pared by 3 bases and J by 9 bases, with 15 bases between. Germline V lookup: CDR1 SNHLY, CDR2 FYNNEI. The CDR3 sequence is 14 residues long. CDR3 loop: CASSDPRTGFEQFF. The CDR3 coding sequence is TGTGCCAGCAGTGATCCTAGAACGGGGTTTGAGCAGTTCTTC.

This clone has only one observation. This chain links TRBV10-3 with TRBJ1-2, with 7 nucleotides matching TRBD1. Germline V gene sequence: CDR1 ENHRY, CDR2 SYGVKD. With V trimmed by 6 bases and J by 4 bases, 8 bases remained unmatched. The CDR3 is 14 amino acids. CDR3 in DNA: TGTGCCATCAGGAACCCACAGGGGACCTATGGCTACACCTTC. This codes for CAIRNPQGTYGYTF.

About this clone itself: One junction end disagrees with the germline gene, perhaps due to a read error. The rearrangement uses TRBV7-7 and TRBJ2-7, with a weak D call TRBD1 (5 bases). The CDR3 has 14 amino acids. CDR1 and CDR2 from the germline V gene are SSHAT and FNYEAQ (reference sequence). The CDR3 region is CASSLGDSTHEQYF. As DNA, the CDR3 is TGTGCTAGCAGCTTAGGTGACAGCACCCACGAGCAGTACTTC.

In the case of this clone: The same CDR3 is also encoded by other DNA sequences in this sample. V usage is TRBV10-3 and J usage is TRBJ1-5, with 9 positions matching TRBD1. Trimming removed 2 bases from V and 1 base from J; junction bases left unmatched: 0. The CDR3 extends over 15 amino acids. CDR1 and CDR2 (germline): ENHRY, SYGVKD. The CDR3 sequence: CAISETGGSNQPQHF. Written as DNA, the CDR3 is TGTGCCATCAGTGAGACAGGGGGCAGCAATCAGCCCCAGCATTTT.

This chain links TRBV6-1 with TRBJ2-2, with 7 bases matching TRBD2. CDR1 is MNHNS, CDR2 SASEGT, per germline. This CDR3 spans 14 amino acids. With 11 bases clipped from V and 6 bases from J, the junction kept 12 bases outside the gene matches. The CDR3 here is CAASGRSAPGELFF. The CDR3 DNA sequence: TGTGCCGCCTCCGGGAGGAGCGCCCCCGGGGAGCTGTTTTTT.

This chain uses TRBV4-3 with TRBJ2-3; perhaps D is TRBD1 or TRBD2 (6 bases each). Trimming pared 0 bases from V and 2 bases from J, leaving 15 bases between. Germline V gene data show CDR1 as LGHNA and CDR2 as YSLEER. The CDR3 is made up of 17 amino acids. The CDR3: CASSQDLGRGATDTQYF. For the CDR3, the DNA is TGCGCCAGCAGCCAAGATCTAGGAAGGGGGGCCACAGATACGCAGTATTTT.

J is TRBJ2-7 and V is TRBV7-2; 9 bases map to TRBD2. The V gene's germline CDR1 is SGHTA and CDR2 FQGNSA. The CDR3 totals 13 residues. Losses at the gene ends were 10 bases for V and 5 bases for J; bases not matched to a gene: 9. The CDR3 DNA follows: TGTGCCACCGCCGCGGGGGGGGGCAACGAGCAGTACTTC. This codes for CATAAGGGNEQYF.

V gene TRBV28 combines with J gene TRBJ2-7, with 8 nucleotides matching TRBD1. The V and J ends lost 6 bases and 0 bases, in that order; junction bases with no gene match: 7. The CDR3 is 15 amino acids. Germline V gene data show CDR1 as MDHEN and CDR2 as SYDVKM. The DNA of the CDR3 is TGTGCCAGCAGCCAAGGGGACAGGTACTCCTACGAGCAGTACTTC. Translating gives CASSQGDRYSYEQYF.

The chain employs TRBV15 and TRBJ1-6; D is ambiguous. Germline assignment: CDR1 LNHNV and CDR2 YYDKDF (reference sequence). The CDR3 contains 14 residues. Trimming shortened V by 1 base and J by 11 bases, and 12 bases separated the two germline ends. CDR3 sequence (DNA): TGTGCCACCAGCAGAGGGGCGGAGAAGCCACCCCTCCACTTT. It translates to CATSRGAEKPPLHF.

V and J are TRBV28 and TRBJ1-2; no clear D. CDR1 and CDR2 from the germline V gene are MDHEN and SYDVKM. The germline V and J ends were trimmed by 4 bases and 3 bases, with 15 bases remaining between them. The CDR3 is 15 residues long. The CDR3 is CASSSQTVADYGYTF. The CDR3 nucleotides are TGTGCCAGCAGTTCCCAAACGGTGGCGGACTATGGCTACACCTTC.

The genes are TRBV19 and TRBJ2-5; D is undetermined. V lost 1 base and J lost 5, with 11 bases in between. CDR3 length: 14 amino acids. Per the germline V gene, CDR1 is LNHDA and CDR2 is SQIVND (reference sequence). This CDR3 reads CASSIVGGRETQYF. The CDR3 coding sequence is TGTGCCAGTAGTATAGTGGGTGGTAGGGAGACCCAGTACTTC. The entire variable domain, with the rest obtained from reference TRBV19 and TRBJ2-5, is as follows: DGGITQSPKYLFRKEGQNVTLSCEQNLNHDAMYWYRQDPGQGLRLIYYSQIVNDFQKGDIAEGYSVSREKKESFPLTVTSAQKNPTAFYLCASSIVGGRETQYFGPGTRLLVL.

The chain employs TRBV6-6 and TRBJ1-2; 9 bases match TRBD1. CDR1 is MNHNY and CDR2 is SVGAGI in the germline V gene (reference sequence). Trimming took 6 bases from V and 4 from J; bases not matched to a gene: 6. CDR3 length equals 14 residues. CDR3 DNA sequence: TGTGCCAGCAGGTGGACAGGGGAAGGCTATGGCTACACCTTC. Amino acid sequence: CASRWTGEGYGYTF.

This chain uses TRBV5-1 with TRBJ2-4, with D perhaps matching TRBD1 (6 bases). The CDR3 contains 14 residues. Trimming cost V 4 bases and J 2 bases, with 10 bases left between them. Per the germline V gene, CDR1 is SGHRS and CDR2 is YFSETQ. In DNA form, the CDR3 reads TGCGCCAGCAGCCTACAGGGAACCAAAAACATTCAGTACTTC. It specifies CASSLQGTKNIQYF. The full variable domain, its missing parts supplied by reference TRBV5-1 and TRBJ2-4, is KAGVTQTPRYLIKTRGQQVTLSCSPISGHRSVSWYQQTPGQGLQFLFEYFSETQRNKGNFPGRFSGRQFSNSRSEMNVSTLELGDSALYLCASSLQGTKNIQYFGAGTRLSVL.

The chain couples TRBV19 to TRBJ2-5, with D perhaps being TRBD1 or TRBD2 (5 bases each). Trimming removed 7 bases from V and 7 bases from J, with 28 bases in between. CDR1 LNHDA and CDR2 SQIVND come from the germline V gene (reference sequence). CDR3 size: 17 residues. CDR3 loop: CASNLRGGLLGDATQYF. The CDR3 DNA reads TGTGCCAGTAATTTGCGTGGAGGTCTCTTGGGGGATGCGACCCAGTACTTC.

The chain has TRBV28 and TRBJ1-4; 9 bases are a match to TRBD1. This CDR3 region has 17 residues. The V gene end was trimmed by 6 bases and the J gene end by 2 bases; junction bases not matched to a gene: 10. Germline CDR1 is MDHEN and CDR2 is SYDVKM. The CDR3 sequence is CASSHGTGLATNEKLFF. DNA for the CDR3: TGTGCCAGCAGCCATGGGACAGGGTTAGCGACTAATGAAAAACTGTTTTTT.